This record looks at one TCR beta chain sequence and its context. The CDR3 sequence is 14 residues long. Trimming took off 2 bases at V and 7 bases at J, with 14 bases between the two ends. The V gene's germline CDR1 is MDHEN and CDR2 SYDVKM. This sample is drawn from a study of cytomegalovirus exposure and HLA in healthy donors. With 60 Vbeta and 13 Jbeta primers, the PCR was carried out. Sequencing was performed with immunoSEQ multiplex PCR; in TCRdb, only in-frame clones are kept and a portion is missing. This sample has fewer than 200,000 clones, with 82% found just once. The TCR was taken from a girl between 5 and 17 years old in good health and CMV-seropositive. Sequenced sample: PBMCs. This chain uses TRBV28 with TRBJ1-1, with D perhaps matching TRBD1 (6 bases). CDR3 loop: CASSLEARTVEAFF. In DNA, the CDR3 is TGTGCCAGCAGTTTAGAAGCCCGGACAGTTGAAGCTTTCTTT.